This T cell receptor beta chain was obtained from a study of T cell repertoires in aging, cancer and after chemotherapy. Study as a whole: Donor ages fell into six groups from 30 or younger up to 70 or older. Study results and limitations: Untreated cancer patients had significantly lower blood TCR diversity than age-matched healthy donors. Median generation probability rose over the chemotherapy interval in each cancer cohort, suggesting rebound thymic output.

This CDR3 has 13 residues. CDR1 is SQVTM, CDR2 ANQGSEA, per germline. J was trimmed by 0 bases and V by 6 bases; bases with no gene match: 3. With regard to this clonotype: Its antigen remains unidentified.

The template was genomic DNA from peripheral blood, not RNA. Multiplex touch-down PCR with TRB-A/B primers amplified rearranged V-D-J TRB sequences. TCRdb re-called the multiplex PCR reads with MiXCR, one entry per CDR3 protein. The sample lists roughly 8,600 distinct CDR3 sequences; 32% were seen once. The receptor comes from a human donor in good health. The rearrangement links TRBV29-1 to TRBJ1-1; 8 nucleotides line up with TRBD1. The sample consisted of blood. The CDR3 nucleotides read TGCAGCGTGCACAGGGGGATGAACACTGAAGCTTTCTTT. Its protein is CSVHRGMNTEAFF.